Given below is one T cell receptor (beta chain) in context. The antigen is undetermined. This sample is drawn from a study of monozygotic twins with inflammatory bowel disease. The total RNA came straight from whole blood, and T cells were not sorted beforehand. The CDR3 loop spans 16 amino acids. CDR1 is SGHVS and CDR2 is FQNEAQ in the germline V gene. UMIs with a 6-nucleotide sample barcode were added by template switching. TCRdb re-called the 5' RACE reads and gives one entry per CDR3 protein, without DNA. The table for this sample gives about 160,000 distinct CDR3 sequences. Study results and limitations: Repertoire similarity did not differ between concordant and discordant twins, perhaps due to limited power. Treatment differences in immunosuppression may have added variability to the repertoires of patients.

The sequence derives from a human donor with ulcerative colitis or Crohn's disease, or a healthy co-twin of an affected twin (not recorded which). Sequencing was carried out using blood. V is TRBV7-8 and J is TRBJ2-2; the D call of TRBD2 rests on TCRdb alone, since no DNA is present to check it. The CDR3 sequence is CASRGLAGESTGELFF.